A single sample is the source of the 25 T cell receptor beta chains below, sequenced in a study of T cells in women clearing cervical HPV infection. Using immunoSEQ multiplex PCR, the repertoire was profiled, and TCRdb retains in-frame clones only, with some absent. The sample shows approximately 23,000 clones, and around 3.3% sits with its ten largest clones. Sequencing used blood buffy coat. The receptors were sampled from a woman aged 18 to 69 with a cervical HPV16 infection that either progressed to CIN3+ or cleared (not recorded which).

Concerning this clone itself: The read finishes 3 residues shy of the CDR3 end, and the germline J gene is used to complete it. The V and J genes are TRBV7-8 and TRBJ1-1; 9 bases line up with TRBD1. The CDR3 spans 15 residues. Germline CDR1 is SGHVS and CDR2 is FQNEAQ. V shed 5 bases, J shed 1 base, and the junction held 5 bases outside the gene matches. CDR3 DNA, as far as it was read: TGTGCCAGCAGCCTATGGACAGGGGAGAACACTGAA. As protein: CASSLWTGENTE. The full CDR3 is CASSLWTGENTEAFF.

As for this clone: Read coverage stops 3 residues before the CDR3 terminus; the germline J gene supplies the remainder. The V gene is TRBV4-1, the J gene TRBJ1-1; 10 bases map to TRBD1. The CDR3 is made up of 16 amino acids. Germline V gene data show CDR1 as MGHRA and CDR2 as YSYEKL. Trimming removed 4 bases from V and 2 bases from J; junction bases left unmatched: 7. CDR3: CASSREDRGYNTEAFF. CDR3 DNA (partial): TGCGCCAGCAGCCGAGAGGACAGGGGGTATAACACTGAA.

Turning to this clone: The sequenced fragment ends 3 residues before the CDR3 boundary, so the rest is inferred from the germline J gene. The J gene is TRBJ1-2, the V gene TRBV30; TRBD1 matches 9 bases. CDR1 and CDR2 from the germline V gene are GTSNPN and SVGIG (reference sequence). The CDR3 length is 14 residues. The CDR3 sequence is CAWSVRGQGIGYTF. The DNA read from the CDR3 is TGTGCCTGGAGTGTAAGAGGACAGGGGATAGGC.

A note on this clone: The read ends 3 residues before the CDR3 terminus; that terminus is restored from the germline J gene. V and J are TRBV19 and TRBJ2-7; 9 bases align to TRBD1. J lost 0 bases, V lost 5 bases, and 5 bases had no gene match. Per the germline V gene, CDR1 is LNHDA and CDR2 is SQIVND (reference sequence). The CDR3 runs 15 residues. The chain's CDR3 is CASSRQGGSSYEQYF. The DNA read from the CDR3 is TGTGCCAGTAGTCGACAGGGGGGGAGCTCCTACGAG.

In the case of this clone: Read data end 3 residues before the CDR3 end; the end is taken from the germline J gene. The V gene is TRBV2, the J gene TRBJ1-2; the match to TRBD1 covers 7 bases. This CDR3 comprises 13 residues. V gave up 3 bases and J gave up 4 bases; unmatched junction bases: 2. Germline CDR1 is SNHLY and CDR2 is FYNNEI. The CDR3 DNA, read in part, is TGTGCCAGCAGTGAGACAGGGCCCTATGGC. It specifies CASSETGPYG. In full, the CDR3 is CASSETGPYGYTF.

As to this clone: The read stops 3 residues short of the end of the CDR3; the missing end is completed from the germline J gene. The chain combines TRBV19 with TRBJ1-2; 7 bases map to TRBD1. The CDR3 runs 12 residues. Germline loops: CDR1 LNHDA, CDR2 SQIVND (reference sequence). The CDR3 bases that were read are TGTGCCAGTTCTCACAGGGGCTTGGGC. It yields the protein CASSHRGLG. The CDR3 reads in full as CASSHRGLGYTF.

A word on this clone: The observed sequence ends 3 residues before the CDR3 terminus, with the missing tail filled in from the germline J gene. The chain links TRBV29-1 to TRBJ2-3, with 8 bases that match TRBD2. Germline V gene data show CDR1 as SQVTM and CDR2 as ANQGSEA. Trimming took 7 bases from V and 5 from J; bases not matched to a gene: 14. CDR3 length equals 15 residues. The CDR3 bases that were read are TGCAGCGCCACCCCGGGAGGGGGTTTCATAGATACG. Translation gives CSATPGGGFIDT. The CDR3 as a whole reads CSATPGGGFIDTQYF.

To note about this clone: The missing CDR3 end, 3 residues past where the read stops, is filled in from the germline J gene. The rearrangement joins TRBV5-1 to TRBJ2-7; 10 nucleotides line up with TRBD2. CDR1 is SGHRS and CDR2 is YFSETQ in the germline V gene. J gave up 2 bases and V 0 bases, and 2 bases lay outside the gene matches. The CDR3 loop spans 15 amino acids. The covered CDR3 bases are TGCGCCAGCAGCTTGGGTCTAGCGGGGGCCTACGAG. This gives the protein CASSLGLAGAYE. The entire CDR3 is CASSLGLAGAYEQYF.

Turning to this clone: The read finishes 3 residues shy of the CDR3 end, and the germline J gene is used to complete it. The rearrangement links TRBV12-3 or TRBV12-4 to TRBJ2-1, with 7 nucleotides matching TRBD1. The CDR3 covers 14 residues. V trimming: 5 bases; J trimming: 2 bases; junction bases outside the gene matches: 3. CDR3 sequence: CASSPTGPYNEQFF. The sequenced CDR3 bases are TGTGCCAGCAGTCCGACAGGGCCCTACAATGAG.

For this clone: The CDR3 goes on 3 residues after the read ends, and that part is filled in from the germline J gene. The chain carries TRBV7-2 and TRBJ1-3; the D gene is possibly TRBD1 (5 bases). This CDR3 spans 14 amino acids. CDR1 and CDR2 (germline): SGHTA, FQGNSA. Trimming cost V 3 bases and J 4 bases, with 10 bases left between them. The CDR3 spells CASSFGGVGNTIYF. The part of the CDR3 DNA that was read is TGTGCCAGCAGCTTCGGGGGTGTGGGAAACACC.

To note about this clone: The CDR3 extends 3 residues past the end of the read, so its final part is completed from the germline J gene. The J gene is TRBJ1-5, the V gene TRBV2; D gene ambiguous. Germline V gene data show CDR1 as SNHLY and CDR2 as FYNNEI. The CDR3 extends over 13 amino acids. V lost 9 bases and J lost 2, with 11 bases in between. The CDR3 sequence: CASAYGGNQPQHF. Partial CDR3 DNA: TGTGCCAGTGCATACGGTGGCAATCAGCCC.

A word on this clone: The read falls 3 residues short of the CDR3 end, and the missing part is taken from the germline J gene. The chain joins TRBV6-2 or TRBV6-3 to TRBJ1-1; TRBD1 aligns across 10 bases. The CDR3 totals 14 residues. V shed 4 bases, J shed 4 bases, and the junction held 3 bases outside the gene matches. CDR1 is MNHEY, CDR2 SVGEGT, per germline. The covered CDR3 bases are TGTGCCAGCAGTTGGGACAGGGGTTGCACTGAA. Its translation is CASSWDRGCTE. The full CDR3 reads CASSWDRGCTEAFF.

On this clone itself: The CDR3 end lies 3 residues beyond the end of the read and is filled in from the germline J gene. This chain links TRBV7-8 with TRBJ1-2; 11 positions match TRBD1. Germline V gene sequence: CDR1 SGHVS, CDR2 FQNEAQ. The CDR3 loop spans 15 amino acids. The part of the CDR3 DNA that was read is TGTGCCAGCAGCGACGCGGGGACAGGGGGAAAGGGC. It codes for CASSDAGTGGKG. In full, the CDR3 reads CASSDAGTGGKGYTF. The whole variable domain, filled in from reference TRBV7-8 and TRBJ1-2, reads GAGVSQSPRYKVAKRGQDVALRCDPISGHVSLFWYQQALGQGPEFLTYFQNEAQLDKSGLPSDRFFAERPEGSVSTLKIQRTQQEDSAVYLCASSDAGTGGKGYTFGSGTRLTVV.

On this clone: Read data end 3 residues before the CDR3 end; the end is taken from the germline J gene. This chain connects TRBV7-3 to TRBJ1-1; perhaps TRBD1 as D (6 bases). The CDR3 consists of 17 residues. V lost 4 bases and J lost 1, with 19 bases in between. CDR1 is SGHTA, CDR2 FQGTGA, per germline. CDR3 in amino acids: CASSWAGGGRGNTEAFF. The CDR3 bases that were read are TGTGCCAGCAGCTGGGCGGGGGGCGGTCGGGGGAACACTGAA.

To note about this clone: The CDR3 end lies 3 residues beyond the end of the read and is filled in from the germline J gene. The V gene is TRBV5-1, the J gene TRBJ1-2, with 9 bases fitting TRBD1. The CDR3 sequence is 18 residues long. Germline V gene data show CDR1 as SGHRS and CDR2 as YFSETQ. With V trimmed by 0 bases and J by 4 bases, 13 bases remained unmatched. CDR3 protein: CASSLEGGQGAYGYGYTF. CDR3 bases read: TGCGCCAGCAGCTTGGAGGGGGGACAGGGAGCCTATGGCTATGGC. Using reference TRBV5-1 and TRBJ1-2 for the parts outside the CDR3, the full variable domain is KAGVTQTPRYLIKTRGQQVTLSCSPISGHRSVSWYQQTPGQGLQFLFEYFSETQRNKGNFPGRFSGRQFSNSRSEMNVSTLELGDSALYLCASSLEGGQGAYGYGYTFGSGTRLTVV.

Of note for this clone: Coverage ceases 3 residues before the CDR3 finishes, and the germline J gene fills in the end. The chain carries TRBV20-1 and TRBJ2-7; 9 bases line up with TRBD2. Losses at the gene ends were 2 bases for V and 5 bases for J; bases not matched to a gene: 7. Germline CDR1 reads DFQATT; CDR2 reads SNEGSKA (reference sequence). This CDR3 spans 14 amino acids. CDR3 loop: CSARWAGGPHEQYF. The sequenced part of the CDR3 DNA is TGCAGTGCTAGATGGGCGGGAGGGCCTCACGAG.

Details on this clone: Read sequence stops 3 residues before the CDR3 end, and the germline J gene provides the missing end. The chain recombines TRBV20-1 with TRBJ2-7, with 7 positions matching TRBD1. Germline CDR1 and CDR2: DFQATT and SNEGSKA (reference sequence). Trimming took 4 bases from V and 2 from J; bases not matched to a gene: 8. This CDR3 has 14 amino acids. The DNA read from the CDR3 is TGCAGTGCTAATCGACAGGGATTGGCCTACGAG. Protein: CSANRQGLAYE. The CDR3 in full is CSANRQGLAYEQYF.

The CDR3 DNA, read in part, is TGTGCCAGCAGTGCGCGGCGGTCTAGCACAGATACG. This encodes CASSARRSSTDT. In full, the CDR3 reads CASSARRSSTDTQYF. This chain uses TRBV28 with TRBJ2-3; D remains ambiguous. The CDR3 is cut off 3 residues early in the read; its end comes from the germline J gene. The length of the CDR3 is 15 residues. Germline loops: CDR1 MDHEN, CDR2 SYDVKM. V was clipped by 5 bases and J by 0 bases, with 12 bases between them.

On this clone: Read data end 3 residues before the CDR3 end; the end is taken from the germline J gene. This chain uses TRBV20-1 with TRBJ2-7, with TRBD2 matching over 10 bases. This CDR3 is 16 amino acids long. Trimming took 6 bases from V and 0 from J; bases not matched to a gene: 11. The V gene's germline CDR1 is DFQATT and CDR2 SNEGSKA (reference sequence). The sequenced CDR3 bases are TGCAGTGCCCAAGGGCTAGCGGGAGCCCCCTCCTACGAG. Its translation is CSAQGLAGAPSYE. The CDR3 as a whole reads CSAQGLAGAPSYEQYF.

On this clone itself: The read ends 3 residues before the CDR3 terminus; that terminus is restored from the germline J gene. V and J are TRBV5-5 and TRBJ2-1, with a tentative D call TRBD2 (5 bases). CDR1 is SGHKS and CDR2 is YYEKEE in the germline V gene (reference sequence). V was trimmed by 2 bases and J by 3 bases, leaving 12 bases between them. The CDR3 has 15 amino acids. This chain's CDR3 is CASSFSLARYNEQFF. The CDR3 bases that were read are TGTGCCAGCAGCTTTAGTCTAGCACGCTACAATGAG.

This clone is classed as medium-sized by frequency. The CDR3 DNA, read in part, is TGTGCCAGCAGCTTACAGGAGGGTATT. It specifies CASSLQEGI. The full-length CDR3 reads as CASSLQEGIQYF. V usage is TRBV7-3 and J usage is TRBJ2-4; a weak D match, TRBD2 (6 bases). The missing CDR3 end, 3 residues past where the read stops, is filled in from the germline J gene. The CDR3 spans 12 residues. Looked up from germline, CDR1 is SGHTA and CDR2 is FQGTGA.

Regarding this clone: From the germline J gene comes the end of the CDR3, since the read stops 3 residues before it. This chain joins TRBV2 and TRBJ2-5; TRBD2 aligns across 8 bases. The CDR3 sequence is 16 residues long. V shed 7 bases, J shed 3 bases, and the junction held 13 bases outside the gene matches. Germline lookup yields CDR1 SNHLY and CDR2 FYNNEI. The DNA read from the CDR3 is TGTGCCAGCACCAGTCTCCGGGGGGGAGTAGAAGAGACC. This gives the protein CASTSLRGGVEET. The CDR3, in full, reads CASTSLRGGVEETQYF.

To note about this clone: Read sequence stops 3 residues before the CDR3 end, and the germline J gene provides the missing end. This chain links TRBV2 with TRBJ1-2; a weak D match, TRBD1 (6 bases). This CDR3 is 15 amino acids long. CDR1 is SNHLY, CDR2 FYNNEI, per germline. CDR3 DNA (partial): TGTGCCAGCAGTGATGATTGGGAGGGGGTCGGCGGC. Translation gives CASSDDWEGVGG. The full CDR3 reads CASSDDWEGVGGYTF.

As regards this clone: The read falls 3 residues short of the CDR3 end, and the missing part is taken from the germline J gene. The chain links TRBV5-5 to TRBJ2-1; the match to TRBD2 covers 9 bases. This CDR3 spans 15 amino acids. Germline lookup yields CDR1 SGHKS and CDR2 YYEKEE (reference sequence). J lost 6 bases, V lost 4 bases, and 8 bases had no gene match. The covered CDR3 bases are TGTGCCAGCAGCAGTGCCCCGGGACTAGCCAATGAG. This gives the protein CASSSAPGLANE. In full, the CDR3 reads CASSSAPGLANEQFF.

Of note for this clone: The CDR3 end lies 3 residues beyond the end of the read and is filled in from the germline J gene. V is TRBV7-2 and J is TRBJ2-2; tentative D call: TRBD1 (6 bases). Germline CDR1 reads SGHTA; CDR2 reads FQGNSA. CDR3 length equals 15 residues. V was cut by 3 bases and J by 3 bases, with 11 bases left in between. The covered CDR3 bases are TGTGCCAGCAGCTTGGACAGACAATACACCGGGGAG. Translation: CASSLDRQYTGE. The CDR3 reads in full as CASSLDRQYTGELFF.